This T cell receptor (beta chain) was obtained from a study of identical twins. TCRdb reanalysed the 5' RACE reads using MiXCR and keeps one entry per CDR3 protein. The table has approximately 630,000 distinct CDR3 sequences, roughly 6.6% seen once. There are 12 residues in the CDR3. Trimming shortened V by 6 bases and J by 5 bases, and 7 bases separated the two germline ends. This clonotype has more than one count but fewer than ten. Its specificity is not known. The study's findings and limits: It was possible that invariant MAIT and iNKT cells partly confounded the zero-insertion analyses.

These data are also associated with another study on yellow fever vaccine responses in identical twins. This second study says: Reportedly, twins showed a vaccine T cell response that looked partly convergent and partly personalized.

The TCR comes from a woman aged 18-35 years in good health. The specimen was PBMCs. This rearrangement joins TRBV12-3 or TRBV12-4 to TRBJ2-2; D is unclear. The CDR3 loop reads CASRDETGELFF. DNA of the CDR3: TGTGCCAGCAGAGATGAGACCGGGGAGCTGTTTTTT.